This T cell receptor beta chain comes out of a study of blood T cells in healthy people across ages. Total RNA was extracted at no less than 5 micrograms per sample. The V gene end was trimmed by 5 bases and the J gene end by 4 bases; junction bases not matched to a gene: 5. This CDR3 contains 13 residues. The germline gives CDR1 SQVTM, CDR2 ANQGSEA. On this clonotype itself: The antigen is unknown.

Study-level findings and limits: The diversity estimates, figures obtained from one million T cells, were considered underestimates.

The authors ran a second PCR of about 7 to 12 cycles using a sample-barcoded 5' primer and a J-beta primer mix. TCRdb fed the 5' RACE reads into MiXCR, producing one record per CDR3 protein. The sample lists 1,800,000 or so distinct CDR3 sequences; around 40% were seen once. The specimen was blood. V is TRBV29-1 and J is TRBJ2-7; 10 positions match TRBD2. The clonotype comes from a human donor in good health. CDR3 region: CSVSGGASYEQYF. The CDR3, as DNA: TGCAGCGTTAGCGGGGGGGCTTCGTACGAGCAGTACTTC.